This TCR beta chain was captured by sequencing in a study of cytomegalovirus exposure and HLA in healthy donors. Study as a whole: It was reported in a later analysis that the same platform had been used for the approximately 110 validation repertoires as for the 666 first-cohort repertoires. Notes on the study in general: In vitro confirmation showed a few CMV-associated chains to be CMV antigen specific.

The repertoire was sequenced with immunoSEQ multiplex PCR; TCRdb's copy has only in-frame clones and lacks some. The data hold under 80,000 clones, with about 94% observed a single time. With regard to this clone: Its matching antigen is unknown.

The study drew the donors from its 120-subject validation cohort, separate from the roughly 700-subject first cohort. Sequenced material: PBMCs. This clonotype originated in a young woman in good health and CMV-seronegative.

In DNA form, the CDR3 reads TGCGCCAGCAGCTGGGGACAGTCTTACGAGCAGTACTTC. Its translation is CASSWGQSYEQYF. The chain employs TRBV5-1 and TRBJ2-7; the match to TRBD1 covers 7 bases. Per germline, CDR1 SGHRS and CDR2 YFSETQ. This CDR3 is 13 amino acids long. J lost 4 bases, V lost 3 bases, and 4 bases had no gene match. Complete variable domain (other parts from reference TRBV5-1 and TRBJ2-7): KAGVTQTPRYLIKTRGQQVTLSCSPISGHRSVSWYQQTPGQGLQFLFEYFSETQRNKGNFPGRFSGRQFSNSRSEMNVSTLELGDSALYLCASSWGQSYEQYFGPGTRLTVT.